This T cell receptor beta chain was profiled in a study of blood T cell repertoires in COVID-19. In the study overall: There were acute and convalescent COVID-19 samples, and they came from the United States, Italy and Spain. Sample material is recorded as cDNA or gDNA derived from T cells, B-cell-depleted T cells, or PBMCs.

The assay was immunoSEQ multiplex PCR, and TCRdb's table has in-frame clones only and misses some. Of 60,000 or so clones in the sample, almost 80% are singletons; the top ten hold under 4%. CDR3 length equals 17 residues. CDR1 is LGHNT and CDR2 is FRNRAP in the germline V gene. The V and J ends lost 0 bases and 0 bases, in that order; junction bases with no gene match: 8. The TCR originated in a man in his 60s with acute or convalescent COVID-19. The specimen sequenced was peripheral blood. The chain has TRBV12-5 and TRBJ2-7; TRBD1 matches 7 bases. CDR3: CASGLVPPGQVSYEQYF. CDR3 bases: TGTGCTAGTGGTTTGGTACCCCCCGGACAGGTCTCCTACGAGCAGTACTTC.